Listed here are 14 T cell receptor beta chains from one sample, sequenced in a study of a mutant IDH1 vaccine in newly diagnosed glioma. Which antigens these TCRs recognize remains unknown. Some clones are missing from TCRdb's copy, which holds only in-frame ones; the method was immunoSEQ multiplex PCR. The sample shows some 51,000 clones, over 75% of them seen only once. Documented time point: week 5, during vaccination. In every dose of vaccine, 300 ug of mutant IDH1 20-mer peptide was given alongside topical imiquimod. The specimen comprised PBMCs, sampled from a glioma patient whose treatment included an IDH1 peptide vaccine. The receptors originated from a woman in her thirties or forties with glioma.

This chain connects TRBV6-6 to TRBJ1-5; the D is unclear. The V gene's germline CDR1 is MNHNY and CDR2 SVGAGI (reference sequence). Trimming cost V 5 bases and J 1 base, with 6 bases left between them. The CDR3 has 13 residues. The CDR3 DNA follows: TGTGCCAGCAGTCGCAGAAGCAATCAGCCCCAGCATTTT. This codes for CASSRRSNQPQHF.

The CDR3 DNA sequence: TGTGCCTGGAGTGTACTAGTGAACACTGAAGCTTTCTTT. As protein: CAWSVLVNTEAFF. V usage is TRBV30 and J usage is TRBJ1-1; D remains ambiguous. Germline V gene lookup returns CDR1 GTSNPN and CDR2 SVGIG (reference sequence). V lost 0 bases and J lost 0, with 5 bases in between. The CDR3 spans 13 residues.

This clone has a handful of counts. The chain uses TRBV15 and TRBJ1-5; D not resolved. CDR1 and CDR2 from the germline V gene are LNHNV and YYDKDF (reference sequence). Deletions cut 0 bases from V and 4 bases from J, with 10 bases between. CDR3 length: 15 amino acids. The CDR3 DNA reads TGTGCCACCAGCAGAGATCGATCAAGAAATCAGCCCCAGCATTTT. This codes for CATSRDRSRNQPQHF. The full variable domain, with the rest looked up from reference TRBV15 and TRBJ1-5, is DAMVIQNPRYQVTQFGKPVTLSCSQTLNHNVMYWYQQKSSQAPKLLFHYYDKDFNNEADTPDNFQSRRPNTSFCFLDIRSPGLGDTAMYLCATSRDRSRNQPQHFGDGTRLSIL.

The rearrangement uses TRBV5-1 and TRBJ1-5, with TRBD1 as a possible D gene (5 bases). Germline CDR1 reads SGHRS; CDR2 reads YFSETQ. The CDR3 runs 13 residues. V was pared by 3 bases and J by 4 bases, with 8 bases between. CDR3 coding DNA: TGCGCCAGCAGCTCGGGGGGTAATCAGCCCCAGCATTTT. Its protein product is CASSSGGNQPQHF.

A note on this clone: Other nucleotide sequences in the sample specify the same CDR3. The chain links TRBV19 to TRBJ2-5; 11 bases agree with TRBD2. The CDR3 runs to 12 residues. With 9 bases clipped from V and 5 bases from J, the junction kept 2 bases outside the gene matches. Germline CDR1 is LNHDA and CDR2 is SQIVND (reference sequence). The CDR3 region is CASRLAGETQYF. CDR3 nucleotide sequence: TGTGCCAGCAGACTAGCGGGGGAGACCCAGTACTTC.

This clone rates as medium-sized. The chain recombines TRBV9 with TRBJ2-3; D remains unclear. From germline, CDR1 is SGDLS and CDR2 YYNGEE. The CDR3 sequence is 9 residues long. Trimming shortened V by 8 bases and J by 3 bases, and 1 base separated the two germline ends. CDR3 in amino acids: CARTDTQYF. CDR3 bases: TGTGCCAGAACAGATACGCAGTATTTT.

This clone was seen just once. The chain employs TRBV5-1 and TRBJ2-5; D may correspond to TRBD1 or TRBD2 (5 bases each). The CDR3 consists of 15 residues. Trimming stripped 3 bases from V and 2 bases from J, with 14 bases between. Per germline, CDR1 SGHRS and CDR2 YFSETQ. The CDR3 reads CASSWAGNRQETQYF. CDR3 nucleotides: TGCGCCAGCAGCTGGGCGGGTAACAGGCAAGAGACCCAGTACTTC.

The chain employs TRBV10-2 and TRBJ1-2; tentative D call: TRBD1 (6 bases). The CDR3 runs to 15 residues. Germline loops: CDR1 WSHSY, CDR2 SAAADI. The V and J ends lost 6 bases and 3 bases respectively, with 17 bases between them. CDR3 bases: TGCGCCAGCAGCCTATCGACGGGACACGACTATGGCTACACCTTC. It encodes CASSLSTGHDYGYTF.

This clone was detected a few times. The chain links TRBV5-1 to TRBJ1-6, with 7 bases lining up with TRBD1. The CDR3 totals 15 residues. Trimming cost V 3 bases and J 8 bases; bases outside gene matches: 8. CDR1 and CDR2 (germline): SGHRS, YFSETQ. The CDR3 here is CASSWTGTVDSPLHF. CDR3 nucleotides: TGCGCCAGCAGCTGGACCGGGACAGTAGATTCACCCCTCCACTTT.

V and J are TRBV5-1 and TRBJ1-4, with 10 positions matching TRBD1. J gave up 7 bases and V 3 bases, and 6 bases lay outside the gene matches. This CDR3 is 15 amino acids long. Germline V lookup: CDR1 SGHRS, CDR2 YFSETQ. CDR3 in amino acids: CASSSRQGAGEKLFF. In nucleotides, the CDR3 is TGCGCCAGCAGCTCGAGACAGGGGGCGGGTGAAAAACTGTTTTTT.

The CDR3 nucleotides read TGCGCCAGCAGCTTGGCCCTGACAGGGGGCTGGGGAGAGACCCAGTACTTC. Translated: CASSLALTGGWGETQYF. The chain recombines TRBV5-1 with TRBJ2-5; TRBD1 matches at 10 bases. The CDR3 is made up of 17 amino acids. V lost 0 bases to trimming and J lost 4 bases; unmatched junction nucleotides: 9. Germline CDR1 reads SGHRS; CDR2 reads YFSETQ.

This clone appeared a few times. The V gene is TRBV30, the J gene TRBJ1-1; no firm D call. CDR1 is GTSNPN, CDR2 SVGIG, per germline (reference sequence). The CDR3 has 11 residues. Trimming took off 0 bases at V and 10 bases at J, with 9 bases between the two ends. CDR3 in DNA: TGTGCCTGGAGTGTACTTTCGGGAGCTTTCTTT. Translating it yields CAWSVLSGAFF.

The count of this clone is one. As DNA, the CDR3 is TGCAGCGTTGTTCCTAGCGGGAACCAAGAGACCCAGTACTTC. It yields the protein CSVVPSGNQETQYF. The gene calls are TRBV29-1 and TRBJ2-5, with 9 bases aligning to TRBD2. The CDR3 is 14 amino acids. The germline V gene has CDR1 SQVTM and CDR2 ANQGSEA. Trimming at V came to 4 bases and at J to 0 bases, leaving 3 bases not matched to a gene.

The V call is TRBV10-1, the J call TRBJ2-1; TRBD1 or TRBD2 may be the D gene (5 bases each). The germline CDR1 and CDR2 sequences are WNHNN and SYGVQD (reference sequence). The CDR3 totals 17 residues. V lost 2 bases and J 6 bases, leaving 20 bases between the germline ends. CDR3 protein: CASSEEMGRDPRNEQFF. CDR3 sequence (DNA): TGCGCCAGCAGTGAGGAGATGGGACGTGACCCGCGCAATGAGCAGTTCTTC.